The rows below give T cell receptor beta chains drawn from one sample of a study of shared clonotypes between healthy human individuals. Clones were read by immunoSEQ multiplex PCR, and TCRdb kept only the in-frame ones, dropping some. The sample shows 400,000 to 600,000 clones, 79% of them seen only once. The sample taken for sequencing was PBMCs. These TCRs come from a woman in her forties in good health. Some clones in this sample may be carry-over from other donors' samples. Both conserved end residues are trimmed from each CDR3. Fields, in order: V gene, D gene, CDR3 protein. The D gene is left open where the match is weak.

TRBV9	TRBD2	ASSVAGAGGQTQY
TRBV18	-	ASSPSWDTYEQY
TRBV7-2	TRBD2	ASSPRLAGSYEQY
TRBV5-1	-	ASSIPGTGGYT
TRBV27	-	ASSFDSQSPQH
TRBV28	TRBD1	ASNTPGQGSKNIQY
TRBV7-6	TRBD2	ASSLGYPSGTPSGANVLT
TRBV7-8	TRBD1	ASSMPPQGTGANVLT
TRBV4-2	-	ASSQDGRTDYTQY
TRBV27	TRBD2	ASKRLAGVLHDEQF
TRBV5-1	-	ASSLATGGELF
TRBV2	TRBD1	ASREDRGSNQPQH
TRBV28	-	ASSLLGTLSYEQY
TRBV6-5	-	ASIRGIEQF
TRBV2	-	ASSDKGAGRWVNIQY
TRBV9	-	ASSPQGGEQY
TRBV6-5	-	ASSYSDSYTEAF
TRBV29-1	-	SVEDSTDTQY
TRBV4-1	-	ASSQEREMADTQY
TRBV25-1	-	ASSRNRRAGSYEQY
TRBV28	TRBD2	ASSLWAAGGRNTQY
TRBV19	TRBD1	ASSFGQGADTQY
TRBV7-9	TRBD1	ASSRQGANEQY
TRBV5-1	TRBD1	ASSGGQGQISGNTIY
TRBV7-2	-	ASSLGPNEKLF
TRBV11-2	-	ASSRGTASSTDTQY
TRBV18	TRBD1	ASSPLTGDLYNEQF
TRBV29-1	TRBD2	SVRPRGVGETQY
TRBV2	TRBD2	ASSIISGRALGEQF
TRBV19	-	ASSIGTSSYNEQF
TRBV7-2	TRBD1	ASSNRGNQPQH
TRBV19	TRBD1	ASNPRPRDRIETQY
TRBV5-1	-	ASSPASGTYYEQY
TRBV19	-	ASSQGTEETQY
TRBV5-1	-	ASSLGVGEQY
TRBV5-1	TRBD2	ASSDLAGPGYEQF
TRBV7-7	-	ASSFLTGNTGELF
TRBV28	TRBD2	ASRAGTSGSYEQF
TRBV10-3	-	AIGTSYNEQF
TRBV28	-	ASWSAARGNEQF
TRBV29-1	-	SVATFGQPQH
TRBV28	-	ASLSDQGTGTDTQY
TRBV18	-	ASSPQVQNTEAF
TRBV4-1	-	ASRGAWSGGYT
TRBV11-2	-	ASSLASYGYT
TRBV11-2	-	ASGLSTDTQY
TRBV19	TRBD2	ASSKTSARPYNEQF
TRBV29-1	TRBD2	SVGGLAGGWYSTDTQY
TRBV9	-	ASSAQFRNEQF
TRBV18	-	ASSPRSGFEQY
TRBV11-2	-	ASSLVGLASNTGELF
TRBV15	-	ATSRGRGQTDTQY
TRBV18	-	ASSLDRNTEAF
TRBV5-1	TRBD1	ASSHGTGDYEQY
TRBV19	-	ASSIGGRGVEQF